This T cell receptor beta chain was sequenced in a study of OX40 agonist ivuxolimab in advanced cancers. Turning to the study itself: Intravenous ivuxolimab at 0.01 to 10 mg/kg was given to patients every 2 weeks. Dose-escalation cases comprised hepatocellular carcinoma, melanoma, renal cell or head and neck cancer. Study observations and caveats: The average count of expanded clones was higher among CD8+ T cells than among CD4+.

The CDR3 is 14 residues long. Looked up from germline, CDR1 is SSHAT and CDR2 is FNYEAQ (reference sequence). Clones were read by immunoSEQ multiplex PCR, and TCRdb kept only the in-frame ones, dropping some. Of 100,000 to 150,000 clones listed, approximately 90% are singletons. Details on this clone: The antigen is unknown. Its ends do not fully match the called genes, so a read error is possible.

Here the sequenced sample was CD4+ or CD8+ T cells sorted from blood, taken in a trial of the OX40 agonist ivuxolimab. The sequence derives from an adult with an advanced solid tumor such as melanoma, head and neck, liver or kidney cancer. The chain combines TRBV7-7 with TRBJ2-5, with a possible D match to TRBD1 (6 bases). This CDR3 is CASSQGQSQETQYF. Here the CDR3 DNA reads TGTGCTAGCAGCCAAGGACAGAGCCAAGAGACCCAGTACTTC.